Listed below are T cell receptor beta chains from one sample, sequenced in a study of blood T cells in healthy people across ages. A single record per CDR3 protein comes from TCRdb applying MiXCR to the 5' RACE reads. The table shows hundreds of thousands of distinct CDR3 sequences, with 45% to 60% occurring only once. Sequenced sample: blood. The receptor set was obtained from a man in his fifties or sixties in good health. CDR3s include the opening cysteine and the closing phenylalanine or tryptophan. A D gene is named only where the DNA matches it firmly. The size of a clone is reported for some rows only, either as once, few or many, or as a class for expanded clones.

CSARDRASGGVSYNEQFF	TGCAGTGCTAGAGATCGAGCTAGCGGGGGAGTTAGCTACAATGAGCAGTTCTTC	TRBJ2-1	.	TRBD2	TRBV20-1
CASSVEGTANIQYF	TGTGCCAGCAGCGTAGAAGGCACAGCAAACATTCAGTACTTC	TRBJ2-4	.	.	TRBV9
CASSLGPSTDTQYF	TGTGCCAGCAGCCTCGGACCGAGCACAGATACGCAGTATTTT	TRBJ2-3	.	.	TRBV5-1
CASSHSPGSSYEQYF	TGTGCCAGCAGCCATAGTCCGGGGAGCTCCTACGAGCAGTACTTC	TRBJ2-7	few	.	TRBV7-3
CASSLSRLAAQPTDTQYF	TGTGCCAGCAGTTTGTCGCGACTAGCGGCCCAACCCACAGATACGCAGTATTTT	TRBJ2-3	.	TRBD2	TRBV27
CSGSGRAFEQFF	TGCAGCGGCTCCGGGAGGGCCTTTGAGCAGTTCTTC	TRBJ2-1	.	TRBD2	TRBV29-1
CASSQAPGAPMTQYF	TGCGCCAGCAGCCAAGCCCCGGGGGCCCCAATGACCCAGTACTTC	TRBJ2-5	few	.	TRBV4-3
CASSAGRGPTDTQYF	TGTGCCAGCAGCGCTGGGAGGGGACCCACAGATACGCAGTATTTT	TRBJ2-3	few	TRBD2	TRBV27
CASSGSTGTKGYNEQFF	TGTGCCAGCAGTGGATCTACCGGGACAAAAGGATACAATGAGCAGTTCTTC	TRBJ2-1	.	.	TRBV25-1
CASSLRSNLQETQYF	TGTGCCAGCAGTTTACGGTCTAATCTTCAAGAGACCCAGTACTTC	TRBJ2-5	few	.	TRBV12-3/TRBV12-4
CSVGDRDSTDTQYF	TGCAGCGTTGGAGACAGGGACTCCACAGATACGCAGTATTTT	TRBJ2-3	few	.	TRBV29-1
CASSSGHTYEQYF	TGTGCCAGCAGCTCCGGACATACCTACGAGCAGTACTTC	TRBJ2-7	few	.	TRBV7-2
CASRSPAGTGITGELFF	TGTGCCAGCAGGTCACCGGCCGGGACAGGGATCACCGGGGAGCTGTTTTTT	TRBJ2-2	.	TRBD1	TRBV6-1
CASTLKGREKLFF	TGTGCCAGCACCCTAAAAGGAAGGGAAAAACTGTTTTTT	TRBJ1-4	.	.	TRBV12-3/TRBV12-4
CSASSRAVEQYF	TGCAGTGCTAGCTCCAGGGCCGTTGAGCAGTACTTC	TRBJ2-5	once	.	TRBV20-1
CSPARTSGIGEQFF	TGCAGTCCGGCTAGGACTAGCGGGATTGGTGAGCAGTTCTTC	TRBJ2-1	.	TRBD2	TRBV20-1
CASSQAQGRTEAFF	TGTGCCAGCAGCCAAGCTCAAGGGCGGACTGAAGCTTTCTTT	TRBJ1-1	.	.	TRBV3-1
CASSQDSGTSNIQYF	TGCGCCAGCAGCCAAGATTCGGGAACCTCTAACATTCAGTACTTC	TRBJ2-4	.	.	TRBV4-1
CASSGGTFWGYTF	TGTGCCAGTAGTGGGGGAACCTTCTGGGGCTACACCTTC	TRBJ1-2	.	.	TRBV19
CSAGGMNTEAFF	TGCAGTGCTGGGGGAATGAACACTGAAGCTTTCTTT	TRBJ1-1	.	.	TRBV20-1
CASSHMGQGTLYGYTF	TGTGCCAGCAGCCATATGGGACAGGGTACATTATATGGCTACACCTTC	TRBJ1-2	few	TRBD1	TRBV4-2
CASSLTGGWDEQYF	TGTGCCAGCAGTCTCACAGGGGGATGGGACGAGCAGTACTTC	TRBJ2-7	.	TRBD1	TRBV28
CSANRQGPYEQYF	TGCAGTGCTAACAGACAGGGTCCCTACGAGCAGTACTTC	TRBJ2-7	.	TRBD1	TRBV20-1
CASSVDRSGDTQYF	TGTGCCAGCAGCGTGGACAGGAGTGGGGATACGCAGTATTTT	TRBJ2-3	.	TRBD1	TRBV11-2
CSARDLGLAGASADTQYF	TGCAGTGCTAGAGATCTCGGACTAGCGGGGGCCTCGGCAGATACGCAGTATTTT	TRBJ2-3	.	TRBD2	TRBV20-1
CASSVSLQGLGYTF	TGTGCCAGCAGCGTGTCACTCCAAGGGCTTGGCTACACCTTC	TRBJ1-2	.	.	TRBV5-5
CASSYSSQAYEQYF	TGTGCCAGCAGTTACTCGAGCCAGGCCTACGAGCAGTACTTC	TRBJ2-7	.	.	TRBV6-5
CAWSASWGNYGYTF	TGTGCCTGGAGTGCATCGTGGGGGAACTATGGCTACACCTTC	TRBJ1-2	.	.	TRBV30
CASSYVGVHYEQYF	TGTGCCAGCAGTTACGTGGGGGTACACTACGAGCAGTACTTC	TRBJ2-7	.	.	TRBV6-2/TRBV6-3
CSARDQGGAGYTF	TGCAGTGCTAGAGATCAGGGGGGCGCGGGCTACACCTTC	TRBJ1-2	.	TRBD1	TRBV20-1
CSATPRGSNYGYTF	TGCAGTGCTACCCCAAGGGGTTCTAACTATGGCTACACCTTC	TRBJ1-2	.	.	TRBV20-1
CASSPFGNLNTEAFF	TGTGCCAGCAGCCCGTTCGGGAATCTGAACACTGAAGCTTTCTTT	TRBJ1-1	.	.	TRBV7-2